The clone carrying this T cell receptor (beta chain) was observed a handful of times. TCRdb reprocessed the reads via MiXCR and lists one record per CDR3 protein. This table holds about 740,000 distinct CDR3 sequences, approximately 40% found once. The sample comes from a study of T cell repertoires in cytomegalovirus infection. The sequence derives from a human donor in good health (CMV status not recorded). Some clones in this sample may be carry-over from other donors' samples. Sequenced input: PBMCs.

CDR3 sequence: CASSLTMGSGTLRNEQFF. CDR3 sequence (DNA): TGTGCCAGCAGCTTAACTATGGGTAGCGGGACCCTACGGAATGAGCAGTTCTTC. V is TRBV7-2 and J is TRBJ2-1; 8 nucleotides match TRBD2. CDR1 is SGHTA and CDR2 is FQGNSA in the germline V gene. V lost 2 bases to trimming and J lost 7 bases; unmatched junction nucleotides: 16. The CDR3 totals 18 residues.